Following are 18 T cell receptor beta chains from one sample sequenced in a study of CD4 T cells in relation to SARS-CoV-2 and coronaviruses. Which antigens these TCRs recognize remains unknown. The unexposed donors gave CD4+ T cells in about 2011-2019, prior to COVID-19. The cells were cultured for 9 to 11 days before CD4+ T cells were isolated. Method: immunoSEQ multiplex PCR; TCRdb's copy keeps in-frame clones and lacks some. The table has about 22,000 clones, roughly 72% seen once. The sample consisted of CD4+ T cells from PBMCs, cultured in vitro. All receptors derive from a human donor in good health.

The genes are TRBV2 and TRBJ1-2; 8 positions agree with TRBD1. Trimming cost V 6 bases and J 4 bases; bases outside gene matches: 7. The V gene's germline CDR1 is SNHLY and CDR2 FYNNEI. This CDR3 region has 14 residues. The CDR3 region is CASRLRQGTYGYTF. The CDR3 DNA reads TGTGCCAGCAGACTACGACAGGGGACCTATGGCTACACCTTC.

The count of this clone is one. The J gene is TRBJ1-1, the V gene TRBV7-9; no firm D call. The CDR3 runs 12 residues. CDR1 is SEHNR and CDR2 is FQNEAQ in the germline V gene (reference sequence). V gave up 6 bases and J gave up 5 bases, with 10 bases separating them. The CDR3 reads CASRLGRTEAFF. In nucleotides, the CDR3 is TGTGCCAGCAGGCTTGGTAGGACTGAAGCTTTCTTT.

In nucleotides, the CDR3 is TGTGCCAGCAGCTCACGGACAGGGGGAGAGACCCAGTACTTC. Residues: CASSSRTGGETQYF. The chain recombines TRBV9 with TRBJ2-5, with 10 positions matching TRBD1. There are 14 residues in the CDR3. Per germline, CDR1 SGDLS and CDR2 YYNGEE. V dropped 4 bases and J dropped 4; count of bases not matched to a gene: 4.

This clone showed up just a few times. The V gene is TRBV19, the J gene TRBJ2-1; 10 positions agree with TRBD1. Trimming took 0 bases from V and 9 from J; bases not matched to a gene: 11. Germline V gene sequence: CDR1 LNHDA, CDR2 SQIVND (reference sequence). The CDR3 is 17 residues long. The CDR3 bases are TGTGCCAGTAGTATAGAGGAGGGGGACAGGGGAAAGGCTGAGCAGTTCTTC. Its protein product is CASSIEEGDRGKAEQFF.

This clone was seen once. V is TRBV9 and J is TRBJ2-5, with TRBD2 matching 7 bases. This CDR3 has 15 amino acids. CDR1 SGDLS and CDR2 YYNGEE come from the germline V gene. V lost 0 bases and J lost 4; bases outside the gene matches: 6. The CDR3 loop reads CASSVEAGKAETQYF. The CDR3, as DNA: TGTGCCAGCAGCGTAGAAGCGGGGAAAGCAGAGACCCAGTACTTC.

The rearrangement uses TRBV5-1 and TRBJ2-7; tentatively, D is TRBD1 (6 bases). The CDR3 is made up of 14 amino acids. CDR1 is SGHRS and CDR2 is YFSETQ in the germline V gene. V lost 1 base and J lost 3, with 11 bases in between. The CDR3 DNA sequence: TGCGCCAGCAGCTTGATACAGGGTATCTACGAGCAGTACTTC. Amino acid sequence: CASSLIQGIYEQYF.

This clone was observed a handful of times. The chain joins TRBV27 to TRBJ1-1; 7 bases align to TRBD1. The CDR3 totals 14 residues. The V gene's germline CDR1 is MNHEY and CDR2 SMNVEV (reference sequence). The J segment lost 1 base and the V segment lost 5 bases, leaving 4 bases of the junction unmatched. CDR3 protein: CASSGYRGNTEAFF. The CDR3, as DNA: TGTGCCAGCAGTGGATACAGGGGGAACACTGAAGCTTTCTTT.

The gene calls are TRBV19 and TRBJ1-2; D uncertain. CDR3 length: 15 amino acids. V was cut by 3 bases and J by 7 bases, with 18 bases left in between. Germline assignment: CDR1 LNHDA and CDR2 SQIVND (reference sequence). The CDR3 DNA follows: TGTGCCAGTAGTATTGAGCCCGGGGTTCTCGGTGGCTACACCTTC. Translation gives CASSIEPGVLGGYTF. Combining the CDR3 with reference TRBV19 and TRBJ1-2 gives the whole variable domain DGGITQSPKYLFRKEGQNVTLSCEQNLNHDAMYWYRQDPGQGLRLIYYSQIVNDFQKGDIAEGYSVSREKKESFPLTVTSAQKNPTAFYLCASSIEPGVLGGYTFGSGTRLTVV.

The rearrangement uses TRBV29-1 and TRBJ1-1; 11 bases are a match to TRBD1. Germline V gene data show CDR1 as SQVTM and CDR2 as ANQGSEA. This CDR3 spans 13 amino acids. V trimming: 8 bases; J trimming: 2 bases; junction bases outside the gene matches: 4. The CDR3 region is CSTRTGGNTEAFF. The CDR3 region has the DNA TGCAGCACAAGGACAGGGGGCAACACTGAAGCTTTCTTT.

V and J are TRBV2 and TRBJ2-7, with 12 bases fitting TRBD1. Germline V gene lookup returns CDR1 SNHLY and CDR2 FYNNEI. The CDR3 has 15 amino acids. The V segment lost 4 bases and the J segment 7 bases; nucleotides outside the gene matches: 8. The CDR3 DNA reads as TGTGCCAGCAGTGTTGATCGGGACAGGGGGCTTGAGCAGTACTTC. Protein sequence: CASSVDRDRGLEQYF.

This sequence joins TRBV5-1 and TRBJ2-5; 9 bases are shared with TRBD2. The CDR3 has 16 residues. Germline CDR1 reads SGHRS; CDR2 reads YFSETQ. V gave up 4 bases and J gave up 5 bases; unmatched junction bases: 12. CDR3: CASSPSPAGGGETQYF. The CDR3 nucleotides are TGCGCCAGCAGCCCCTCCCCTGCGGGAGGGGGGGAGACCCAGTACTTC.

The chain is built from TRBV6-5 and TRBJ1-2; D remains ambiguous. V shed 4 bases and J shed 4 bases, with 16 bases lying between them. CDR1 MNHEY and CDR2 SVGAGI come from the germline V gene. This CDR3 has 15 residues. The CDR3 coding sequence is TGTGCCAGCAGTTGGACCTCGCGTAATAGCTATGGCTACACCTTC. Its translation is CASSWTSRNSYGYTF.

This rearrangement joins TRBV7-9 to TRBJ2-4; 7 bases line up with TRBD2. Per germline, CDR1 SEHNR and CDR2 FQNEAQ (reference sequence). The V gene end was trimmed by 5 bases and the J gene end by 5 bases; junction bases not matched to a gene: 9. The CDR3 spans 15 residues. The CDR3, as DNA: TGTGCCAGCAGCCAGGTGCTGGGGGGGGAAAACATTCAGTACTTC. Residues: CASSQVLGGENIQYF.

The chain uses TRBV19 and TRBJ1-2, with TRBD1 matching 9 bases. Germline V gene sequence: CDR1 LNHDA, CDR2 SQIVND (reference sequence). The CDR3 extends over 18 amino acids. V was pared by 3 bases and J by 4 bases, with 15 bases of the junction left unmatched. CDR3 loop: CASSIPFRRTGALYGYTF. As DNA, the CDR3 is TGTGCCAGTAGTATCCCATTCCGCCGGACAGGGGCCCTCTATGGCTACACCTTC.

The chain is built from TRBV5-1 and TRBJ1-1; 7 positions agree with TRBD1. V shed 1 base and J 6 bases; nucleotides not matched to a gene: 6. Germline V lookup: CDR1 SGHRS, CDR2 YFSETQ. The CDR3 loop spans 14 amino acids. The CDR3 nucleotides read TGCGCCAGCAGCTTGCAGGGGGGTTCATCTGAAGCTTTCTTT. Translated: CASSLQGGSSEAFF.

V and J are TRBV29-1 and TRBJ2-2, with unresolved D. Trimming left V 4 bases short and J 2 bases short, with 11 bases between. There are 14 residues in the CDR3. The germline V gene has CDR1 SQVTM and CDR2 ANQGSEA. CDR3 DNA sequence: TGCAGCGTTGTTGAGACATCTAACACCGGGGAGCTGTTTTTT. This translates into CSVVETSNTGELFF.

In DNA, the CDR3 is TGCGCCAGCAGCCCAAGGTGGAGGAACACTGAAGCTTTCTTT. Its protein is CASSPRWRNTEAFF. This chain joins TRBV4-3 and TRBJ1-1, with D unclear. This CDR3 spans 14 amino acids. Looked up from germline, CDR1 is LGHNA and CDR2 is YSLEER. V lost 4 bases to trimming and J lost 1 base, with 10 bases between them.

V and J are TRBV24-1 and TRBJ2-3; possibly TRBD2 for D (5 bases). This CDR3 has 13 residues. V lost 8 bases, J lost 2 bases, and 10 bases lay in between. The V gene's germline CDR1 is KGHDR and CDR2 SFDVKD. DNA for the CDR3: TGTGCCACCAAACGGGGTCCCACAGATACGCAGTATTTT. Protein product: CATKRGPTDTQYF.